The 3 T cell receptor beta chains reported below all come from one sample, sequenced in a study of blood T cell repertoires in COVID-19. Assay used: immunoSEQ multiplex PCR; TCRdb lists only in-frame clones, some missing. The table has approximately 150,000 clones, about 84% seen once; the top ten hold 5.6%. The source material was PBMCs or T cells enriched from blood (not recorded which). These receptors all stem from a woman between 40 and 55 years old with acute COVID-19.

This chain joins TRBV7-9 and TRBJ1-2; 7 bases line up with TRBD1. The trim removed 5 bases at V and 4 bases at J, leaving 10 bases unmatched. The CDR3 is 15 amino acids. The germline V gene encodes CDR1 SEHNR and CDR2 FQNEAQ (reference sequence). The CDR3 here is CASSRRQGNIYGYTF. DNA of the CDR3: TGTGCCAGCAGCCGCCGACAGGGTAATATCTATGGCTACACCTTC.

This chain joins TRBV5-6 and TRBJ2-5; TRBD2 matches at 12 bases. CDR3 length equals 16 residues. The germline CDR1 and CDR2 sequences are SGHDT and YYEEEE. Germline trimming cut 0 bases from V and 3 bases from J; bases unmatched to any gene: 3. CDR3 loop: CASSLGTSGVKETQYF. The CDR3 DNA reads TGTGCCAGCAGCTTGGGGACTAGCGGGGTTAAAGAGACCCAGTACTTC.

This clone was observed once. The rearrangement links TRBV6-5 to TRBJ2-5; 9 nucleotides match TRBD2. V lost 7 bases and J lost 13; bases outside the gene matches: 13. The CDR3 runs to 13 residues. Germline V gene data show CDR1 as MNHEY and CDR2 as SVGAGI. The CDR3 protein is CASKGSGGWGRYF. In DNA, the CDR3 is TGTGCCAGCAAGGGTAGCGGGGGTTGGGGCAGGTACTTC.